This T cell receptor (beta chain) was obtained from a study of control samples from healthy donors and cancer patients. The germline CDR1 and CDR2 sequences are MDHEN and SYDVKM. The CDR3 covers 13 residues. The J segment lost 5 bases and the V segment lost 7 bases, leaving 4 bases of the junction unmatched. Assay: immunoSEQ multiplex PCR; the TCRdb copy retains only in-frame clones and omits some. In the table there are around 68,000 clones, 75% to 90% of which are singletons. J is TRBJ2-5 and V is TRBV28, with 10 bases lining up with TRBD2. This sequence originates from a man aged 50-60 years in good health. Sequenced material: blood. CDR3 nucleotide sequence: TGTGCCAGCAAAGCGACTAGCGGGGAGACCCAGTACTTC. Translated: CASKATSGETQYF.